What follows describes a single TCR beta chain. This receptor's antigen is unknown. Per-base quality was not reported, and no clone a single base away is much larger than it. V sheds 5 bases and J sheds 0 bases, leaving 20 bases between their ends. CDR1 and CDR2 are drawn from the germline V gene: WSHSY, SAAADI. Spanning cysteine to phenylalanine, the CDR3 consists of 18 amino acids. CDR3 DNA only is kept here, 54 bases in frame from base 1. The sample is drawn from a study of blood T cells in healthy people across ages (dated by TCRdb to the mid-2010s). Context from the whole study: In model experiments, template switching captured about one uniquely barcoded TCR beta cDNA molecule for every two T cells. To track age-related changes in TCR beta repertoire diversity, the study relied on deep sequencing normalized with unique cDNA molecular identifiers. The donors were divided into four age groups: young (average about 16 years), middle-aged (roughly 42), aged (around 59) and long-lived (roughly 82). To avoid experimental bias, donors of different ages were spread randomly across the sequencing lanes. Using the same blood draw, the study looked at two additional independent replicas of 1 million unique cDNA reads for two donors, one aged 18 to 30 and the other aged 80 or older.

Systemically healthy Caucasian individuals from Russia, 39 in total and aged roughly 6 to 100 years, were included as donors. Approximately 10 milliliters of peripheral blood were collected from each donor into EDTA-treated Vacutainer tubes. Ficoll-Paque density-gradient centrifugation was used to isolate PBMCs, with at least 6.5 million per sample. Trizol reagent was used to extract total RNA from the PBMCs, yielding at least 5 micrograms per sample. Naive CD45RAhigh/CD27high T cell percentages were measured by flow cytometry on a PBMC aliquot from every donor. Findings and caveats that apply to the study as a whole: There was a strong correlation between observed TCR beta diversity and the percentage of naive T cells measured by flow cytometry. Conclusive comparison of naive and antigen-experienced compartments was prevented by the profiling of bulk unsorted PBMCs. Compared with the aged group, more naive CD4+ T cells, fewer expanded clones and increased TCR diversity were shown by the long-lived group, suggesting age selection. Estimates of total diversity from one million sequenced T cells were regarded as lower bounds and underestimates. Because the CMV infection status of the donors was unknown, age-related changes in expanded clonotypes may potentially have been confounded. Observed TCR beta diversity per million T cells fell roughly linearly with age, and a significant reduction was already apparent by age roughly 40.

Library preparation was by 5' RACE. The instrument was an Illumina HiSeq 2500. A second PCR of roughly 7 to 11 cycles was performed with a sample-barcoded 5' primer and a J-beta primer mix. Each TCR beta cDNA molecule received a unique molecular identifier from a template-switch 5' adaptor carrying 12 random nucleotides. Each sample yielded at least 3 million CDR3-containing paired-end reads. First-strand cDNA synthesis was performed from all RNA using the Mint cDNA synthesis kit, with priming by a TRBC-specific oligonucleotide. Following uracil-DNA glycosylase treatment, a first 18-cycle PCR with universal primers M1SS and BC2_uni_R was performed on all cDNA. The authors' pipeline ran thus. Normalization of each sample was performed by random selection of 1 million high-quality reads, each carrying a distinct molecular identifier. Reads with shared molecular identifiers were discarded instead of being binned into consensus sequences. MiTCR, set to a Q25 quality threshold and the strictest error-elimination algorithm, was used for CDR3 identification, clonotype clustering and error correction. A nonparametric unseen species model using Euler transformation provided a lower-bound estimate of total TCR beta diversity. The raw public reads went through TCRdb reprocessing: fastp at Q25, MiXCR clone calling, in-frame beta chains kept. Rows matching on CDR3 protein sequence are summarized as one entry with the most common DNA and genes. TCRdb, not the authors, supplied the V and J calls. The sample table records roughly 800,000 distinct CDR3 sequences; over 45% of these occur just once. The top ten hold about 20% of the sample.

Here the chain combines TRBV10-2 and TRBJ2-1; perhaps TRBD2 is the D gene, with 5 bases matching. This TCR derives from a man younger than 40 in good health. Sequenced: blood. The CDR3 is CASSRVIRTGSSYNEQFF. The nucleotide sequence reads as follows: TGCGCCAGCAGTCGTGTCATTCGGACGGGGAGCTCCTACAATGAGCAGTTCTTC.